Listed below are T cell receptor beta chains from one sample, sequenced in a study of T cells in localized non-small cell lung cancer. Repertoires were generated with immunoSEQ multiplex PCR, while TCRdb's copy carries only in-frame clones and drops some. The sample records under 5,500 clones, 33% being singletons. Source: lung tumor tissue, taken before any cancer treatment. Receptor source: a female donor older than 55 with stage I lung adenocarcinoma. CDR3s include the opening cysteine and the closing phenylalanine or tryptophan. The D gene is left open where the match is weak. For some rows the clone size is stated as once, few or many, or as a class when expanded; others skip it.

TGTGCCAGTAGTATCATCCAGGGGGTCGGCGGCTACACCTTC	CASSIIQGVGGYTF	TRBJ1-2	.	TRBV19	TRBD1
TGTGCCTGGAGTGTACGGGGGTTGAACACTGAAGCTTTCTTT	CAWSVRGLNTEAFF	TRBJ1-1	.	TRBV30	.
TGTGCCAGCACCGCCGGGGACACCCCAAGGACGAACACTGAAGCTTTCTTT	CASTAGDTPRTNTEAFF	TRBJ1-1	.	TRBV11-3	.
TGTGCCAGTACTCAGAGGGCGACGGGGGGGGCTAACTATGGCTACACCTTC	CASTQRATGGANYGYTF	TRBJ1-2	few	TRBV19	.
TGTGCCAGCAGTTACGTATCGGGGGGGAAGCAGCCCCAGCATTTT	CASSYVSGGKQPQHF	TRBJ1-5	few	TRBV6-8	.
TGTGCCAGCAGCCAAGCCGGAAGCGTAGCAGATACGCAGTATTTT	CASSQAGSVADTQYF	TRBJ2-3	.	TRBV11-3	.
TGCGCCAGCGGAGACAGGGGGTACGATCCACCCCTCCACTTT	CASGDRGYDPPLHF	TRBJ1-6	.	TRBV10-2	TRBD1
TGTGCCAGCAATAGCGAGGACGGAGCCTACGAGCAGTACTTC	CASNSEDGAYEQYF	TRBJ2-7	few	TRBV25-1	.
TGTGCCAGCAGTCCGAGGGGTACGGGGGGGCCGACAGATACGCAGTATTTT	CASSPRGTGGPTDTQYF	TRBJ2-3	few	TRBV6-8	TRBD2
TGTGCCAGCAGTGAAGAAGCGTCTGGGGCCAACGTCCTGACTTTC	CASSEEASGANVLTF	TRBJ2-6	few	TRBV6-4	.
TGTGCCAGCAGTTTAAGCGAGGGATACAATGAGCAGTTCTTC	CASSLSEGYNEQFF	TRBJ2-1	few	TRBV11-3	.
TGTGCCTGGAGGGCGACAGGGTCGGGGGAGCAGTTCTTC	CAWRATGSGEQFF	TRBJ2-1	once	TRBV30	TRBD1
TGCAGCGTCCACTCCTTCCGGGACAACTATGGCTACACCTTC	CSVHSFRDNYGYTF	TRBJ1-2	.	TRBV29-1	.
TGCGCCAGCAGCTTGGAGCAGGGGTTCTATGGCTACACCTTC	CASSLEQGFYGYTF	TRBJ1-2	few	TRBV5-1	.
TGTGCCAGCAGTCGCCGGACAGGGAGGTCTGGAAACACCATATATTTT	CASSRRTGRSGNTIYF	TRBJ1-3	few	TRBV6-8	TRBD1
TGTGCCAGCAGTCGCCACCTGACAGCGAACACTGAAGCTTTCTTT	CASSRHLTANTEAFF	TRBJ1-1	medium-sized	TRBV6-8	.
TGTGCCAGCAGCCGGGACCGCCCCCATTACAATGAGCAGTTCTTC	CASSRDRPHYNEQFF	TRBJ2-1	few	TRBV6-8	.
TGCAGCGTTGAAATAACAGGGGCGGATAATTCACCCCTCCACTTT	CSVEITGADNSPLHF	TRBJ1-6	.	TRBV29-1	TRBD1
TGTGCCAGCAGCCAAGGCTACAGGGAGAAAGAGACCCAGTACTTC	CASSQGYREKETQYF	TRBJ2-5	.	TRBV14	.
TGTGCCAGCAGCCCCCTTAGAGGCCCCTACAATGAGCAGTTCTTC	CASSPLRGPYNEQFF	TRBJ2-1	.	TRBV28	.
TGTGCCAGCAGCGGCCGGACAGGGGGAAAAAGCGAGCAGTACTTC	CASSGRTGGKSEQYF	TRBJ2-7	.	TRBV28	TRBD1
TGTGCCAGCAGCCTGGGGCAGGGGAGGTTTCAGCCCCAGCATTTT	CASSLGQGRFQPQHF	TRBJ1-5	.	TRBV11-3	.
TGTGCCAGCAGCGTAGCTACGACAGGGGGCAAAGAGACCCAGTACTTC	CASSVATTGGKETQYF	TRBJ2-5	few	TRBV9	TRBD1
TGTGCCAGCTCACCACCGACAGGGCTAGGTTATGAGCAGTTCTTC	CASSPPTGLGYEQFF	TRBJ2-1	.	TRBV18	TRBD1
TGCGCCAGCAGCGGGGGGCAGGCCCTGGCCAAAAACATTCAGTACTTC	CASSGGQALAKNIQYF	TRBJ2-4	few	TRBV5-1	.
TGCGCCAGCAGTGAGGTACGGGCTGATACGCAGTATTTT	CASSEVRADTQYF	TRBJ2-3	.	TRBV10-2	.
TGTGCCAGCAGTGGGACTAGCGGGGTGCGCACCGGGGAGCTGTTTTTT	CASSGTSGVRTGELFF	TRBJ2-2	few	TRBV6-8	TRBD2
TGTGCCAGCAGCCGCCAGGGAGACGGGGGTGACTATGGCTACACCTTC	CASSRQGDGGDYGYTF	TRBJ1-2	medium-sized	TRBV6-8	.
TGTGCCATCAGTAGACAGGGGGGTGACTATGGCTACACCTTC	CAISRQGGDYGYTF	TRBJ1-2	.	TRBV10-3	TRBD1
TGTGCCTGGAGTGTACCCCTTGGGGGCAGGTGGCTCACCGGGGAGCTGTTTTTT	CAWSVPLGGRWLTGELFF	TRBJ2-2	once	TRBV30	.
TGTGCCTGGAGTTCAACGACTGGATACGAGCAGTACTTC	CAWSSTTGYEQYF	TRBJ2-7	.	TRBV30	.
TGTGCCAGCAGCTTATTCCACTCAGGGGTTGGCTACACCTTC	CASSLFHSGVGYTF	TRBJ1-2	few	TRBV11-1	.
TGTGCCAGCAGCTTAGCGGGGGGCCTGGCAGATACGCAGTATTTT	CASSLAGGLADTQYF	TRBJ2-3	.	TRBV7-4	.
TGTGCCAGTAGTATAGAGGGCAGGCTTAACTATGGCTACACCTTC	CASSIEGRLNYGYTF	TRBJ1-2	.	TRBV19	.
TGCGCCAGCAGCCAAGAGAGTAGCGGGGGGGCGGCAGAGCAGTTCTTC	CASSQESSGGAAEQFF	TRBJ2-1	.	TRBV4-1	TRBD2
TGTGCCAGCTCACTCTATGGGCGGCTCTCCTACGAGCAGTACTTC	CASSLYGRLSYEQYF	TRBJ2-7	few	TRBV18	.
TGTGCCAGCAGCTTAGTTGGAGGGACAGATACGCAGTATTTT	CASSLVGGTDTQYF	TRBJ2-3	few	TRBV11-3	.
TGTGCCAGCAGTGAAATAAGGACGCGGGGCCAAGAGACCCAGTACTTC	CASSEIRTRGQETQYF	TRBJ2-5	.	TRBV25-1	.
TGTGCCAGCAGTTCAGGGACAGGGTTTGGTCAGCCCCAGCATTTT	CASSSGTGFGQPQHF	TRBJ1-5	medium-sized	TRBV6-8	TRBD1
TGTGCCAGCTCACCCGGGACAGGGGGCTACGAGCAGTACTTC	CASSPGTGGYEQYF	TRBJ2-7	.	TRBV18	TRBD1
TGCGCCAGCAGCTTGAGACAGGGTGATCAGCCCCAGCATTTT	CASSLRQGDQPQHF	TRBJ1-5	.	TRBV5-1	TRBD1
TGCGCCAGCAGCTTGTACCAGAACACCGGGGAGCTGTTTTTT	CASSLYQNTGELFF	TRBJ2-2	.	TRBV5-1	.
TGCAGCTCCGGACATGCCGGTATCTCCTACAATGAGCAGTTCTTC	CSSGHAGISYNEQFF	TRBJ2-1	.	TRBV29-1	.
TGTGCCAGTAGTCCACGGGACATCAGGGTGGACACTGAAGCTTTCTTT	CASSPRDIRVDTEAFF	TRBJ1-1	.	TRBV19	.
TGTGCCAGCAGGGGAGGTTACAATTCACCCCTCCACTTT	CASRGGYNSPLHF	TRBJ1-6	.	TRBV9	.